Listed below are T cell receptor beta chains from one sample, sequenced in a study of T cell responses to AZD1222 COVID-19 vaccine. The data were produced by immunoSEQ multiplex PCR, yet TCRdb's version contains in-frame clones alone and is incomplete. The sample lists 90,000 to 150,000 clones, 70% to 90% seen once, with 8% to 9.5% in the top ten. Source: peripheral blood, taken on day 0 of AZD1222 vaccination. The receptors stem from an adult in good health. The CDR3 runs from the conserved cysteine through the conserved F or W. The order of the fields is J gene, V gene, clone size, D gene, CDR3 protein, CDR3 DNA. A D gene is named only where the DNA matches it firmly. Expanded clones are given a class, and other clones once, few, many or no size at all.

j_gene: TRBJ2-1
v_gene: TRBV15
abundance: -
d_gene: -
CDR3aa: CATSRDGISSYNEQFF
CDR3nt: TGTGCCACCAGCAGAGATGGCATAAGCTCCTACAATGAGCAGTTCTTC

j_gene: TRBJ2-7
v_gene: TRBV6-6
abundance: -
d_gene: -
CDR3aa: CASLPRQTNYEQYF
CDR3nt: TGTGCCAGCCTCCCGCGACAAACTAACTACGAGCAGTACTTC

j_gene: TRBJ2-1
v_gene: TRBV6-2/TRBV6-3
abundance: -
d_gene: -
CDR3aa: CASSYDFRSADSPDEQFF
CDR3nt: TGTGCCAGCAGTTACGACTTTCGATCAGCGGACTCTCCGGATGAGCAGTTCTTC

j_gene: TRBJ2-7
v_gene: TRBV14
abundance: -
d_gene: -
CDR3aa: CASSLERPYEQYF
CDR3nt: TGTGCCAGCAGCCTAGAGCGGCCCTACGAGCAGTACTTC

j_gene: TRBJ1-1
v_gene: TRBV6-6
abundance: once
d_gene: -
CDR3aa: CASSYQGLGTEAFF
CDR3nt: TGTGCCAGCAGTTACCAAGGCCTGGGGACTGAAGCTTTCTTT

j_gene: TRBJ1-4
v_gene: TRBV27
abundance: -
d_gene: -
CDR3aa: CASSPHPTNEKLFF
CDR3nt: TGTGCCAGCAGTCCCCACCCAACTAATGAAAAACTGTTTTTT

j_gene: TRBJ2-2
v_gene: TRBV19
abundance: once
d_gene: -
CDR3aa: CASSPLGQGVAGELFF
CDR3nt: TGTGCCAGTAGTCCATTAGGTCAGGGCGTCGCCGGGGAGCTGTTTTTT

j_gene: TRBJ2-3
v_gene: TRBV18
abundance: -
d_gene: -
CDR3aa: CASSPNAITDTQYF
CDR3nt: TGTGCCAGCTCACCGAACGCTATCACAGATACGCAGTATTTT

j_gene: TRBJ2-1
v_gene: TRBV20-1
abundance: -
d_gene: -
CDR3aa: CSAEGGNEQFF
CDR3nt: TGCAGTGCTGAGGGGGGCAATGAGCAGTTCTTC

j_gene: TRBJ2-7
v_gene: TRBV9
abundance: -
d_gene: -
CDR3aa: CASSVVGSSYEQYF
CDR3nt: TGTGCCAGCAGCGTAGTTGGAAGCTCCTACGAGCAGTACTTC

j_gene: TRBJ1-1
v_gene: TRBV19
abundance: -
d_gene: TRBD1
CDR3aa: CASSSRQGNTEAFF
CDR3nt: TGTGCCAGTAGTAGCAGACAGGGGAACACTGAAGCTTTCTTT

j_gene: TRBJ1-6
v_gene: TRBV3-1/TRBV3-2
abundance: -
d_gene: -
CDR3aa: CASSQVSNSPLHF
CDR3nt: TGTGCCAGCAGCCAAGTGAGCAATTCACCCCTCCACTTT

j_gene: TRBJ2-1
v_gene: TRBV10-1
abundance: -
d_gene: TRBD2
CDR3aa: CASSVGLAGVNEQFF
CDR3nt: TGCGCCAGCAGTGTAGGACTAGCGGGAGTCAATGAGCAGTTCTTC

j_gene: TRBJ2-6
v_gene: TRBV18
abundance: once
d_gene: -
CDR3aa: CASSPRMTPQSGANVLTF
CDR3nt: TGTGCCAGCTCACCACGGATGACCCCCCAGTCTGGGGCCAACGTCCTGACTTTC

j_gene: TRBJ1-6
v_gene: TRBV18
abundance: -
d_gene: TRBD1
CDR3aa: CASSTRLGQGGSPLHF
CDR3nt: TGTGCCAGCTCAACGAGGCTGGGACAGGGGGGTTCACCCCTCCACTTT

j_gene: TRBJ1-2
v_gene: TRBV5-6
abundance: -
d_gene: -
CDR3aa: CASTRQYYGYTF
CDR3nt: TGTGCCAGCACCCGACAGTACTATGGCTACACCTTC

j_gene: TRBJ2-5
v_gene: TRBV9
abundance: -
d_gene: -
CDR3aa: CASSVFTGETQYF
CDR3nt: TGTGCCAGCAGCGTCTTCACAGGGGAGACCCAGTACTTC

j_gene: TRBJ2-4
v_gene: TRBV5-1
abundance: -
d_gene: -
CDR3aa: CASSLAGGGNIQYF
CDR3nt: TGCGCCAGCAGCTTGGCCGGGGGAGGAAACATTCAGTACTTC

j_gene: TRBJ2-7
v_gene: TRBV6-6
abundance: -
d_gene: -
CDR3aa: CASSWGSSSSYEQYF
CDR3nt: TGTGCCAGCAGTTGGGGGAGTTCGAGCTCCTACGAGCAGTACTTC

j_gene: TRBJ1-5
v_gene: TRBV2
abundance: -
d_gene: -
CDR3aa: CASSLGRAPQHF
CDR3nt: TGTGCCAGCAGCTTGGGGAGAGCGCCCCAGCATTTT

j_gene: TRBJ1-4
v_gene: TRBV19
abundance: -
d_gene: -
CDR3aa: CASTYGGGTNEKLFF
CDR3nt: TGTGCCAGTACCTATGGGGGGGGTACTAATGAAAAACTGTTTTTT

j_gene: TRBJ2-3
v_gene: TRBV29-1
abundance: -
d_gene: -
CDR3aa: CSVHGGLHTDTQYF
CDR3nt: TGCAGCGTCCATGGGGGACTTCACACAGATACGCAGTATTTT

j_gene: TRBJ1-5
v_gene: TRBV4-2
abundance: -
d_gene: -
CDR3aa: CASSQDSSQPQHF
CDR3nt: TGTGCCAGCAGCCAAGATTCGAGCCAGCCCCAGCATTTT

j_gene: TRBJ1-4
v_gene: TRBV2
abundance: -
d_gene: TRBD1
CDR3aa: CASARQGGNEKLFF
CDR3nt: TGTGCCAGCGCGAGACAGGGGGGTAATGAAAAACTGTTTTTT

j_gene: TRBJ2-1
v_gene: TRBV15
abundance: -
d_gene: -
CDR3aa: CATSRGTRGRYNEQFF
CDR3nt: TGTGCCACCAGCAGAGGGACCCGGGGAAGGTACAATGAGCAGTTCTTC

j_gene: TRBJ1-3
v_gene: TRBV5-1
abundance: -
d_gene: -
CDR3aa: CASSRTDRHSGNTIYF
CDR3nt: TGCGCCAGCAGCAGAACCGACAGGCACTCTGGAAACACCATATATTTT

j_gene: TRBJ1-2
v_gene: TRBV13
abundance: -
d_gene: -
CDR3aa: CASSSTGNYGYTF
CDR3nt: TGTGCCAGCAGCTCCACAGGGAACTATGGCTACACCTTC

j_gene: TRBJ2-2
v_gene: TRBV27
abundance: -
d_gene: -
CDR3aa: CASSSRGELFF
CDR3nt: TGTGCCAGCAGTTCTCGCGGGGAGCTGTTTTTT

j_gene: TRBJ1-5
v_gene: TRBV6-5
abundance: -
d_gene: TRBD1
CDR3aa: CASSYSGTANQPQHF
CDR3nt: TGTGCCAGCAGTTACTCGGGGACAGCTAATCAGCCCCAGCATTTT

j_gene: TRBJ1-2
v_gene: TRBV29-1
abundance: -
d_gene: -
CDR3aa: CSVETRRENGYTF
CDR3nt: TGCAGCGTTGAAACTCGGAGGGAAAATGGCTACACCTTC

j_gene: TRBJ2-5
v_gene: TRBV18
abundance: once
d_gene: TRBD1
CDR3aa: CASSPSWTGGETQYF
CDR3nt: TGTGCCAGCTCACCATCCTGGACAGGGGGCGAGACCCAGTACTTC

j_gene: TRBJ2-1
v_gene: TRBV24-1
abundance: -
d_gene: TRBD1
CDR3aa: CATSDPGQGNEQFF
CDR3nt: TGTGCCACCAGTGATCCGGGACAGGGAAATGAGCAGTTCTTC

j_gene: TRBJ2-3
v_gene: TRBV7-3
abundance: -
d_gene: -
CDR3aa: CASSPDRGTHADTQYF
CDR3nt: TGTGCCAGCAGCCCAGATCGAGGTACACACGCAGATACGCAGTATTTT

j_gene: TRBJ2-3
v_gene: TRBV7-9
abundance: -
d_gene: TRBD1
CDR3aa: CATGQGSNRGTDTQYF
CDR3nt: TGTGCCACTGGACAGGGGAGTAACCGAGGCACAGATACGCAGTATTTT

j_gene: TRBJ2-3
v_gene: TRBV3-1/TRBV3-2
abundance: -
d_gene: -
CDR3aa: CASSQVGSPKPGTDTQYF
CDR3nt: TGTGCCAGCAGCCAAGTCGGGAGTCCCAAGCCAGGCACAGATACGCAGTATTTT

j_gene: TRBJ2-7
v_gene: TRBV14
abundance: -
d_gene: -
CDR3aa: CASSQRPSYEQYF
CDR3nt: TGTGCCAGCAGCCAACGGCCCAGCTACGAGCAGTACTTC

j_gene: TRBJ1-2
v_gene: TRBV28
abundance: -
d_gene: -
CDR3aa: CASSLRPGSINTF
CDR3nt: TGTGCCAGCAGTTTACGTCCGGGCTCCATTAACACCTTC

j_gene: TRBJ1-4
v_gene: TRBV5-1
abundance: -
d_gene: -
CDR3aa: CASSGDRGLTNEKLFF
CDR3nt: TGCGCCAGCAGCGGGGACCGGGGGTTAACTAATGAAAAACTGTTTTTT

j_gene: TRBJ1-1
v_gene: TRBV2
abundance: -
d_gene: -
CDR3aa: CAISGIAMNTEAFF
CDR3nt: TGTGCCATTTCCGGGATAGCTATGAACACTGAAGCTTTCTTT